This T cell receptor (beta chain) was found in a study of beta chain features in type 1 diabetes. Study-level results: Patients showed naive, central memory and Treg TCRB repertoires that appeared more similar than those of healthy donors. All four CD4+ subsets from Type 1 diabetes patients carried moderately but significantly shorter TCRB CDR3s. Using cDNA template may skew counts toward highly expressing activated cells.

Sequenced material consisted of expressed TCRB transcripts (all of the isolated RNA was reverse transcribed). Profiling relied on immunoSEQ multiplex PCR, and the TCRdb table lists in-frame clones only, not all of them. Of 150,000 or so clones detected, approximately 9.9% appear once; the ten largest clones hold 2% to 2.5%. As concerns this clone: Its antigen is as yet unknown.

V shed 2 bases and J 0 bases; nucleotides not matched to a gene: 4. Per germline, CDR1 SGHNT and CDR2 YYREEE (reference sequence). This CDR3 spans 18 amino acids. The receptor was derived from a woman under 30 in good health. Sequencing used central memory CD4+ T cells from blood. V is TRBV5-4 and J is TRBJ2-3; 15 bases map to TRBD2. The CDR3 is CASSFGTSGGRSTDTQYF. In DNA, the CDR3 is TGTGCCAGCAGCTTCGGGACTAGCGGGGGGCGGAGCACAGATACGCAGTATTTT.